These T cell receptor beta chains were read from a single sample in a study of blood T cell repertoires in COVID-19. Profiling relied on immunoSEQ multiplex PCR, and the TCRdb table lists in-frame clones only, not all of them. This sample yields some 400,000 clones, of which over 85% are seen a single time; approximately 1.5% belongs to the top ten. The sequenced material came from PBMCs or T cells enriched from blood (not recorded which). These receptors were taken from a woman in her 30s who had recovered from COVID-19. The CDR3 runs from the conserved cysteine through the conserved F or W. D genes are given only for firm matches. The size of a clone is reported for some rows only, either as once, few or many, or as a class for expanded clones.

V gene	clone size	J gene	D gene	CDR3 protein	CDR3 DNA
TRBV5-4	-	TRBJ1-1	-	CASSLVGAGGQWMNTEAFF	TGTGCCAGCAGCTTGGTCGGGGCGGGGGGGCAATGGATGAACACTGAAGCTTTCTTT
TRBV10-3	-	TRBJ1-2	-	CAISRTVLNYGYTF	TGTGCCATCAGCCGGACAGTTCTTAACTATGGCTACACCTTC
TRBV10-3	few	TRBJ2-2	-	CAISAGSGETGELFF	TGTGCCATCAGTGCAGGATCAGGGGAGACCGGGGAGCTGTTTTTT
TRBV19	few	TRBJ1-2	-	CASSYLRSKMGGYGYTF	TGTGCCAGTAGTTACCTCCGCTCAAAGATGGGGGGCTATGGCTACACCTTC
TRBV11-2	once	TRBJ2-7	-	CASSLGGWYEQYF	TGTGCCAGCAGCTTAGGTGGCTGGTACGAGCAGTACTTC
TRBV18	once	TRBJ2-4	TRBD1	CASSPGQGVAKNIQYF	TGTGCCAGCTCACCAGGACAGGGAGTAGCCAAAAACATTCAGTACTTC
TRBV2	-	TRBJ1-2	-	CASSSSLNYGYTF	TGTGCCAGCAGTTCCTCCCTTAACTATGGCTACACCTTC
TRBV6-6	-	TRBJ1-3	TRBD1	CASRTQQGRGNTIYF	TGTGCCAGCAGAACTCAACAGGGGCGGGGAAACACCATATATTTT
TRBV13	-	TRBJ2-1	TRBD2	CASSLEGASGRDEEQFF	TGTGCCAGCAGCTTAGAGGGAGCTAGCGGGAGGGATGAGGAGCAGTTCTTC
TRBV2	-	TRBJ2-5	TRBD2	CASSSQGLGVQTQYF	TGTGCCAGCAGTTCTCAGGGACTAGGGGTCCAGACCCAGTACTTC
TRBV19	-	TRBJ2-3	-	CASSIGGDTQYF	TGTGCCAGTAGTATAGGCGGGGATACGCAGTATTTT
TRBV7-9	-	TRBJ2-5	TRBD1	CASIGDREETQYF	TGTGCCAGCATTGGGGACAGGGAAGAGACCCAGTACTTC
TRBV11-3	-	TRBJ2-1	-	CASSLGGLGRQFF	TGTGCCAGCAGCTTAGGGGGCTTGGGAAGACAGTTCTTC
TRBV9	-	TRBJ2-5	TRBD2	CASSSTSGRKETQYF	TGTGCCAGCAGCTCCACTAGCGGGAGAAAAGAGACCCAGTACTTC
TRBV7-6	-	TRBJ2-1	TRBD2	CASSLFSGDIYNEQFF	TGTGCCAGCAGCTTATTTAGCGGGGACATCTACAATGAGCAGTTCTTC
TRBV19	-	TRBJ1-3	TRBD1	CASGQGNSVLSGNTIYF	TGTGCCAGTGGACAGGGAAACTCAGTGCTCTCTGGAAACACCATATATTTT
TRBV21-1	-	TRBJ1-1	-	CASSLSGGRDTENTEAFF	TGTGCCAGCAGCTTAAGCGGGGGCCGGGACACAGAGAACACTGAAGCTTTCTTT
TRBV5-1	-	TRBJ1-3	-	CASRTGTSGNTIYF	TGCGCCAGCCGTACAGGCACCTCTGGAAACACCATATATTTT
TRBV6-5	-	TRBJ1-4	TRBD1	CASRETGQREKLFF	TGTGCCAGCAGGGAGACAGGGCAGAGGGAAAAACTGTTTTTT
TRBV5-1	-	TRBJ1-2	-	CASSLDHSSNGYTF	TGCGCCAGCAGCTTGGACCACAGCAGTAATGGCTACACCTTC